The next 21 T cell receptor beta chains were all read from a single sample in a study of blood T cell repertoires in COVID-19. TCRdb keeps only in-frame clones here, not all; method: immunoSEQ multiplex PCR. The table lists approximately 490,000 clones, about 88% of them singletons, with 6.5% to 9.5% in the top ten. Material for sequencing was PBMCs or T cells enriched from blood (not recorded which). Receptors originate from a woman between 55 and 75 years old who had recovered from COVID-19.

The genes are TRBV27 and TRBJ1-1; D possibly corresponds to TRBD1 (6 bases). The ends were cut back, 3 bases at V and 0 bases at J, with 11 bases in the middle. This CDR3 is 15 amino acids long. Germline V CDR1 and CDR2: MNHEY, SMNVEV (reference sequence). This chain's CDR3 is CASSFTGLMNTEAFF. The DNA for the CDR3 is TGTGCCAGCAGTTTTACAGGGTTAATGAACACTGAAGCTTTCTTT.

V and J are TRBV3-1 (or the pseudogene TRBV3-2) and TRBJ1-6; no clear D. The V gene's germline CDR1 is LGHDT and CDR2 YNNKEL (reference sequence). V lost 3 bases and J lost 8, with 14 bases in between. The CDR3 is made up of 15 amino acids. In DNA form, the CDR3 reads TGTGCCAGCAGCCAGCTTCTCCCGGGATATTCACCCCTCCACTTT. Its protein product is CASSQLLPGYSPLHF.

This chain uses TRBV11-3 with TRBJ2-3; 8 bases are shared with TRBD1. Trimming at V came to 6 bases and at J to 3 bases, leaving 2 bases not matched to a gene. Germline CDR1 is SGHNT and CDR2 is YENEEA. The CDR3 consists of 13 residues. Here the CDR3 reads CASSDRGTDTQYF. The DNA for the CDR3 is TGTGCCAGCAGTGACAGGGGAACAGATACGCAGTATTTT.

The chain couples TRBV4-2 to TRBJ1-5, with 8 bases matching TRBD1. Germline V gene lookup returns CDR1 LGHNA and CDR2 YNFKEQ. This CDR3 region has 14 residues. J was trimmed by 8 bases and V by 0 bases; bases with no gene match: 3. CDR3: CASSQDRQGKPQHF. The DNA of the CDR3 is TGTGCCAGCAGCCAAGACCGACAGGGGAAGCCCCAGCATTTT.

The chain uses TRBV18 and TRBJ2-2, with 9 bases aligning to TRBD2. The V gene end was trimmed by 3 bases and the J gene end by 1 base; junction bases not matched to a gene: 27. Germline lookup yields CDR1 KGHSH and CDR2 LQKENI. The CDR3 loop spans 24 amino acids. CDR3 amino acids: CASSPIGWSPRTSARKLNTGELFF. The CDR3 DNA reads as TGTGCCAGCTCACCCATTGGCTGGAGCCCTAGGACTAGCGCTAGAAAACTGAACACCGGGGAGCTGTTTTTT.

This clone was counted once. V usage is TRBV29-1 and J usage is TRBJ2-5; D is ambiguous. The V and J ends lost 4 bases and 5 bases respectively, with 8 bases between them. Germline CDR1 SQVTM, CDR2 ANQGSEA. The CDR3 spans 11 residues. The CDR3 sequence is CSVGVFETQYF. The DNA for the CDR3 is TGCAGCGTTGGAGTTTTCGAGACCCAGTACTTC.

V usage is TRBV5-6 and J usage is TRBJ1-5; 10 bases are shared with TRBD1. The CDR3 sequence is 16 residues long. Germline CDR1 is SGHDT and CDR2 is YYEEEE. With V trimmed by 2 bases and J by 5 bases, 7 bases remained unmatched. CDR3 in amino acids: CASSFLGQGPDQPQHF. The DNA of the CDR3 is TGTGCCAGCAGCTTCCTGGGACAGGGGCCCGATCAGCCCCAGCATTTT.

A single count supports this clone. This chain links TRBV5-1 with TRBJ2-4, with D possibly being TRBD2 (5 bases). This CDR3 spans 13 amino acids. Looked up from germline, CDR1 is SGHRS and CDR2 is YFSETQ. V lost 7 bases to trimming and J lost 0 bases, with 8 bases between them. As DNA, the CDR3 is TGCGCCAGCCGAGGACTAGCCAAAAACATTCAGTACTTC. This codes for CASRGLAKNIQYF.

V and J are TRBV5-1 and TRBJ1-2, with 7 bases that match TRBD1. With V trimmed by 4 bases and J by 3 bases, 21 bases remained unmatched. From germline, CDR1 is SGHRS and CDR2 YFSETQ. The length of the CDR3 is 19 residues. In DNA, the CDR3 is TGCGCCAGCAGCCTACTGAATTTAGGGACAGATTCGATTGACTATGGCTACACCTTC. It is translated as CASSLLNLGTDSIDYGYTF.

This rearrangement joins TRBV29-1 to TRBJ2-3; possible D gene TRBD1, 6 bases. This CDR3 is 14 amino acids long. V was clipped by 6 bases and J by 3 bases, with 16 bases between them. Germline V lookup: CDR1 SQVTM, CDR2 ANQGSEA. This CDR3 reads CSVRTEGWTDTQYF. In nucleotides, the CDR3 is TGCAGCGTACGGACAGAAGGGTGGACAGATACGCAGTATTTT.

The chain recombines TRBV2 with TRBJ2-3; 10 bases line up with TRBD2. This CDR3 spans 17 amino acids. CDR1 and CDR2 from the germline V gene are SNHLY and FYNNEI. V lost 8 bases, J lost 0 bases, and 11 bases stayed unmatched. CDR3 sequence: CASDYKSGGASTDTQYF. In nucleotides, the CDR3 is TGTGCCAGCGACTATAAAAGCGGGGGGGCCAGCACAGATACGCAGTATTTT.

The chain's CDR3 is CASSDQTQGNYGYTF. The CDR3 region has the DNA TGTGCCAGCAGTGACCAGACCCAGGGGAACTATGGCTACACCTTC. The V and J genes are TRBV2 and TRBJ1-2, with D possibly matching TRBD1 (6 bases). With 3 bases removed from V and 2 bases from J, the gap between germline ends came to 13 bases. The V gene's germline CDR1 is SNHLY and CDR2 FYNNEI. This CDR3 is 15 amino acids long.

The gene calls are TRBV5-5 and TRBJ2-3; 7 bases agree with TRBD2. Germline trimming cut 3 bases from V and 2 bases from J; bases unmatched to any gene: 3. The germline V gene encodes CDR1 SGHKS and CDR2 YYEKEE (reference sequence). The CDR3 is 14 residues long. CDR3 loop: CASSWTSFTDTQYF. The CDR3 bases are TGTGCCAGCAGCTGGACTAGTTTCACAGATACGCAGTATTTT. The entire variable domain, with the rest obtained from reference TRBV5-5 and TRBJ2-3, is as follows: DAGVTQSPTHLIKTRGQQVTLRCSPISGHKSVSWYQQVLGQGPQFIFQYYEKEERGRGNFPDRFSARQFPNYSSELNVNALLLGDSALYLCASSWTSFTDTQYFGPGTRLTVL.

The chain employs TRBV7-2 and TRBJ2-3; 12 bases agree with TRBD2. Trimming took 2 bases from V and 6 from J; bases not matched to a gene: 3. This CDR3 has 15 amino acids. Germline CDR1 SGHTA, CDR2 FQGNSA. The CDR3 DNA is TGTGCCAGCAGCTTACTAGCGGGGGGGCGGGATACGCAGTATTTT. This sequence encodes CASSLLAGGRDTQYF. Variable domain in full (rest from reference TRBV7-2 and TRBJ2-3): GAGVSQSPSNKVTEKGKDVELRCDPISGHTALYWYRQSLGQGLEFLIYFQGNSAPDKSGLPSDRFSAERTGGSVSTLTIQRTQQEDSAVYLCASSLLAGGRDTQYFGPGTRLTVL.

The chain combines TRBV6-5 with TRBJ1-6; D is perhaps TRBD1 (6 bases). The germline gives CDR1 MNHEY, CDR2 SVGAGI. V lost 4 bases, J lost 10 bases, and 17 bases lay in between. The CDR3 is 15 amino acids. DNA for the CDR3: TGTGCCAGCAGTTCCGGACAGCCGGCCTACTCACCCCTCCACTTT. It encodes CASSSGQPAYSPLHF.

The V call is TRBV5-4, the J call TRBJ1-5; 9 bases fit TRBD1. This CDR3 has 14 residues. After removal of 3 bases from V and 6 bases from J, the junction contained 4 bases not matched to a gene. Germline V gene data show CDR1 as SGHNT and CDR2 as YYREEE (reference sequence). The CDR3 reads CASSYGTGLQPQHF. CDR3 nucleotides: TGTGCCAGCAGCTACGGGACAGGGCTTCAGCCCCAGCATTTT.

The chain combines TRBV15 with TRBJ1-4; D unclear. Trimming removed 0 bases at V and 5 bases at J, with 10 bases between. The germline gives CDR1 LNHNV, CDR2 YYDKDF (reference sequence). The CDR3 is 15 residues long. The CDR3 nucleotides are TGTGCCACCAGCAGAGACTTTGCCGGGAATGAAAAACTGTTTTTT. This codes for CATSRDFAGNEKLFF.

The chain combines TRBV4-1 with TRBJ2-1; 8 nucleotides align to TRBD1. The CDR3 length is 17 residues. The J segment lost 2 bases and the V segment lost 3 bases, leaving 9 bases of the junction unmatched. Germline V gene sequence: CDR1 MGHRA, CDR2 YSYEKL. The CDR3 protein is CASSHADRDRTYNEQFF. In nucleotides, the CDR3 is TGCGCCAGCAGCCATGCAGACCGGGACAGGACCTACAATGAGCAGTTCTTC.

Only a few counts were recorded for this clone. J is TRBJ1-2 and V is TRBV6-5, with D possibly being TRBD1 (5 bases). Germline loops: CDR1 MNHEY, CDR2 SVGAGI. The CDR3 has 14 amino acids. V shed 7 bases and J shed 8 bases, with 20 bases lying between them. The CDR3 DNA follows: TGTGCCAGCATACCCAGGGAAGGAGCCGGAGGCTACACCTTC. This gives the protein CASIPREGAGGYTF.

The gene calls are TRBV11-2 and TRBJ1-6; 7 positions match TRBD1. Trimming at V came to 5 bases and at J to 7 bases, leaving 11 bases not matched to a gene. CDR1 and CDR2 (germline): SGHAT, FQNNGV. This CDR3 is 16 amino acids long. The CDR3: CASSPINRGNNSPLHF. CDR3 sequence (DNA): TGTGCCAGCAGCCCGATCAACAGGGGTAACAATTCACCCCTCCACTTT.

The chain uses TRBV5-8 and TRBJ2-5; the D gene is possibly TRBD2 (6 bases). Germline assignment: CDR1 SGHTS and CDR2 YDEGEE. The CDR3 has 15 amino acids. V lost 1 base and J lost 2, with 12 bases in between. DNA of the CDR3: TGTGCCAGCAGCTTGCAGGGACTGCCGCAAGAGACCCAGTACTTC. Translation: CASSLQGLPQETQYF.